The 20 T cell receptor beta chains below all came from one sample that was sequenced in a study of shared clonotypes between healthy human individuals (dated by TCRdb to the early 2020s). Receptor amplification or capture employed the immunoSEQ multiplex PCR assay. In its TCRdb copy, this immuneACCESS table keeps in-frame sequences only and misses some clones. Where compared with another copy, unresolved V genes explain less than half of these, and the others have no known cause. The table for this sample lists under 2,000,000 clones; approximately 95% of them were counted only once. Approximately 1% of the sample lies in the top ten. CD8 naive samples were obtained by positive selection for CCR7 among CD45RO-negative cells, yielding a CD45RA+CCR7+ population from which TemRA cells were excluded. The source material was naive CD8+ T cells sorted from blood. The cell subset or site label here, explained by the study, means: CD45RA+CCR7+. These receptors originate from a man aged 18 to 30 in good health.

The rearrangement joins TRBV9 to TRBJ2-1; maybe TRBD2 (6 bases). This CDR3 has 13 amino acids. The germline V gene has CDR1 SGDLS and CDR2 YYNGEE. The V gene lost 3 bases and the J gene lost 5 bases, with 9 bases spanning the gap. The CDR3 reads CASSDGGNNEQFF. The CDR3 region has the DNA TGTGCCAGCAGCGACGGGGGTAACAATGAGCAGTTCTTC.

This chain links TRBV6-5 with TRBJ2-7, with 7 bases lining up with TRBD2. Losses at the gene ends were 6 bases for V and 0 bases for J; bases not matched to a gene: 5. This CDR3 has 14 amino acids. CDR1 and CDR2 from the germline V gene are MNHEY and SVGAGI. The CDR3, as DNA: TGTGCCAGCAGCCTTCTAGCGGTCTCCTACGAGCAGTACTTC. Protein sequence: CASSLLAVSYEQYF.

The V and J genes are TRBV6-5 and TRBJ2-1; no clear D gene. V gave up 6 bases and J gave up 5 bases, with 11 bases separating them. Germline-derived CDR1 and CDR2 are MNHEY and SVGAGI. This CDR3 contains 13 residues. The CDR3 is CASRARQDNEQFF. The CDR3 DNA sequence: TGTGCCAGCAGGGCCCGGCAAGACAATGAGCAGTTCTTC.

In this sample, this clone turned up a few times. This chain links TRBV4-1 with TRBJ2-5, with 8 positions matching TRBD1. Trimming cost V 1 base and J 2 bases; bases outside gene matches: 3. From germline, CDR1 is MGHRA and CDR2 YSYEKL. CDR3 length: 15 amino acids. As DNA, the CDR3 is TGCGCCAGCAGCCAAGGGACAGGGATACAAGAGACCCAGTACTTC. Amino acids: CASSQGTGIQETQYF.

The rearrangement uses TRBV7-9 and TRBJ2-5; TRBD1 might be the D (6 bases). The CDR3 is 13 amino acids. V lost 5 bases and J lost 5, with 12 bases in between. Per germline, CDR1 SEHNR and CDR2 FQNEAQ (reference sequence). CDR3 coding DNA: TGTGCCAGCAGCCGGACAGTCGGCGAGACCCAGTACTTC. Protein: CASSRTVGETQYF.

The genes are TRBV2 and TRBJ2-7, with D possibly matching TRBD2 (6 bases). V was shortened by 8 bases and J by 0 bases, with 11 bases between the two germline ends. This CDR3 comprises 13 residues. Per the germline V gene, CDR1 is SNHLY and CDR2 is FYNNEI. The DNA of the CDR3 is TGTGCCAGCTTAGGAGGGCCCTCCTACGAGCAGTACTTC. It translates to CASLGGPSYEQYF.

The J gene is TRBJ1-6, the V gene TRBV5-6; TRBD1 aligns across 7 bases. Germline V CDR1 and CDR2: SGHDT, YYEEEE. V was clipped by 4 bases and J by 7 bases; unmatched bases: 11. CDR3 size: 16 residues. The CDR3, as DNA: TGTGCCAGCAGCCGCCGGGACAGAGGAGGGAATTCACCCCTCCACTTT. Translating gives CASSRRDRGGNSPLHF.

Details on this clone: Other DNA sequences in the sample encode the same CDR3. V and J are TRBV11-2 and TRBJ2-7, with unresolved D. The CDR3 has 13 residues. Trimming shortened V by 5 bases and J by 2 bases, and 10 bases separated the two germline ends. Germline lookup yields CDR1 SGHAT and CDR2 FQNNGV. In DNA, the CDR3 is TGTGCCAGCAGCCCCGGCGTGGCCTACGAGCAGTACTTC. Encoded protein: CASSPGVAYEQYF.

The V call is TRBV4-1, the J call TRBJ1-1, with D uncertain. The germline V gene encodes CDR1 MGHRA and CDR2 YSYEKL. Trimming took 3 bases from V and 4 from J, leaving 9 bases between them. There are 13 residues in the CDR3. CDR3 DNA: TGCGCCAGCAGCCATGTGGGGAGCACTGAAGCTTTCTTT. This codes for CASSHVGSTEAFF.

The J gene is TRBJ2-1, the V gene TRBV29-1; 11 positions agree with TRBD2. The V and J ends lost 4 bases and 6 bases, in that order; junction bases with no gene match: 8. Germline values: CDR1 SQVTM, CDR2 ANQGSEA. The CDR3 is 15 amino acids. DNA of the CDR3: TGCAGCGTTGTCACCGGGACTAGCGGTTCCAATGAGCAGTTCTTC. Residues: CSVVTGTSGSNEQFF.

About this clone: Within the sample, other DNA sequences also encode this same CDR3. The chain joins TRBV10-3 to TRBJ2-1; TRBD2 matches 7 bases. In germline, CDR1 is ENHRY, CDR2 SYGVKD. Germline trimming cut 0 bases from V and 2 bases from J; bases unmatched to any gene: 4. The CDR3 consists of 16 residues. The CDR3, as DNA: TGTGCCATCAGTGAGTCAGGCGGGAGTCCCTACAATGAGCAGTTCTTC. This codes for CAISESGGSPYNEQFF.

V gene TRBV27 combines with J gene TRBJ2-1; TRBD2 matches at 12 bases. V was clipped by 8 bases and J by 5 bases; unmatched bases: 7. The germline CDR1 and CDR2 sequences are MNHEY and SMNVEV (reference sequence). The CDR3 is 15 residues long. For the CDR3, the DNA is TGTGCCAGCGTCCCGGGGACTAGCGGGCACAATGAGCAGTTCTTC. It specifies CASVPGTSGHNEQFF.

This chain links TRBV4-3 with TRBJ2-7, with D unresolved. V gave up 5 bases and J gave up 5 bases, with 13 bases separating them. The CDR3 consists of 13 residues. CDR1 is LGHNA, CDR2 YSLEER, per germline. CDR3 amino acids: CASSKKGIDEQYF. The CDR3, as DNA: TGCGCCAGCAGCAAAAAGGGCATCGACGAGCAGTACTTC.

This sequence joins TRBV14 and TRBJ2-7; D is possibly TRBD1 or TRBD2 (5 bases each). CDR3 size: 17 residues. V lost 0 bases and J lost 3, with 18 bases in between. Germline V gene data show CDR1 as SGHDN and CDR2 as FVKESK. The CDR3 protein is CASSQDSFGTFDYEQYF. Written as DNA, the CDR3 is TGTGCCAGCAGCCAAGATAGTTTTGGGACCTTTGACTACGAGCAGTACTTC.

On this clone itself: An end of the junction differs from the germline gene, which may be a read error. This chain joins TRBV7-2 and TRBJ2-1, with D maybe TRBD2 (5 bases). Germline CDR1 and CDR2: SGHTA and FQGNSA. This CDR3 is 18 amino acids long. The CDR3, as DNA: TGTGCCAGCAGCCTTAGCGTATTAGCGTTTGTCTCCGACAATGAGCAGTTCTTC. Encoded protein: CASSLSVLAFVSDNEQFF.

The chain has TRBV27 and TRBJ1-1, with 9 bases that match TRBD1. Germline-derived CDR1 and CDR2 are MNHEY and SMNVEV (reference sequence). V lost 6 bases to trimming and J lost 5 bases; unmatched junction nucleotides: 7. This CDR3 region has 14 residues. The CDR3 coding sequence is TGTGCCAGCAGACAAACAGGGGGCCTAACTGAAGCTTTCTTT. This codes for CASRQTGGLTEAFF.

The V and J genes are TRBV13 and TRBJ1-1; tentatively, D is TRBD1 (6 bases). V shed 0 bases and J shed 0 bases, with 14 bases lying between them. The CDR3 length is 17 residues. Germline V CDR1 and CDR2: PRHDT, FYEKMQ (reference sequence). The CDR3 DNA sequence: TGTGCCAGCAGCTTAGGCCCAGGGAAGGGGGTGAACACTGAAGCTTTCTTT. Encoded protein: CASSLGPGKGVNTEAFF.

Of note for this clone: Other DNA sequences from this sample encode an identical CDR3 as well. The chain couples TRBV10-1 to TRBJ2-3; D gene uncertain. V was pared by 3 bases and J by 0 bases, with 7 bases between. This CDR3 contains 14 residues. CDR1 WNHNN and CDR2 SYGVQD come from the germline V gene (reference sequence). CDR3 in amino acids: CASSDGGSTDTQYF. CDR3 nucleotides: TGCGCCAGCAGTGACGGCGGTAGCACAGATACGCAGTATTTT.

V gene TRBV2 combines with J gene TRBJ1-4; 8 positions agree with TRBD1. V was pared by 6 bases and J by 0 bases, with 9 bases of the junction left unmatched. This CDR3 is built from 17 residues. In germline, CDR1 is SNHLY, CDR2 FYNNEI. The CDR3 sequence: CASRLDREKSTNEKLFF. The CDR3 region has the DNA TGTGCCAGCAGGTTGGACAGGGAAAAATCAACTAATGAAAAACTGTTTTTT.

This chain uses TRBV13 with TRBJ2-1; a possible D gene is TRBD2 (6 bases). CDR3 length equals 16 residues. V was trimmed by 1 base and J by 3 bases, leaving 13 bases between them. CDR1 and CDR2 from the germline V gene are PRHDT and FYEKMQ (reference sequence). The CDR3 is CASSLEEGPHYNEQFF. CDR3 coding DNA: TGTGCCAGCAGCTTAGAGGAGGGCCCTCACTACAATGAGCAGTTCTTC.